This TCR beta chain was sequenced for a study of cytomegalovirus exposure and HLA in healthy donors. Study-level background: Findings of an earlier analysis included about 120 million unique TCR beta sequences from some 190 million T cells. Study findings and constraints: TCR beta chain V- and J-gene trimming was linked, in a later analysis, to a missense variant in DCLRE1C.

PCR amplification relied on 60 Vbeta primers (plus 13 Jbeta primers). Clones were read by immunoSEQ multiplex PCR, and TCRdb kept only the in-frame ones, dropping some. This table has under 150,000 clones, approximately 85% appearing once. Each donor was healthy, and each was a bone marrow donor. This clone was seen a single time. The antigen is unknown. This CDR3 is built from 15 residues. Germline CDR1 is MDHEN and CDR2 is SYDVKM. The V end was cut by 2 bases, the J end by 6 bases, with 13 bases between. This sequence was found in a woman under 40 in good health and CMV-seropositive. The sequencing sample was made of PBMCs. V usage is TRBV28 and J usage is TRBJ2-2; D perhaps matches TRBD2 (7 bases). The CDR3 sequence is CASSLSGKGAGELFF. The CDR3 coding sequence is TGTGCCAGCAGTTTAAGCGGGAAGGGGGCCGGGGAGCTGTTTTTT.